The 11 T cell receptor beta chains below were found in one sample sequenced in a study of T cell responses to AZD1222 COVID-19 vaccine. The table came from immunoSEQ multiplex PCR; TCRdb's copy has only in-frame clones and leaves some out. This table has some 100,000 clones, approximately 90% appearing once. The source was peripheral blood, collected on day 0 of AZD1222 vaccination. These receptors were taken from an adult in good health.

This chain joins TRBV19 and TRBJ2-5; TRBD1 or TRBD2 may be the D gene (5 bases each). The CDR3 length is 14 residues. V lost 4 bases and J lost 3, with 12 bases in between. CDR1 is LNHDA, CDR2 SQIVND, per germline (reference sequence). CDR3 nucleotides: TGTGCCAGTAGTAACCAGAGGGGAAAAGAGACCCAGTACTTC. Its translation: CASSNQRGKETQYF.

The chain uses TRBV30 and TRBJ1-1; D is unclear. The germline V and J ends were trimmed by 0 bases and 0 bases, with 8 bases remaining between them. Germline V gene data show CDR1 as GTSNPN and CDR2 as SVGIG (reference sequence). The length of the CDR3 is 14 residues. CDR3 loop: CAWSVSVLNTEAFF. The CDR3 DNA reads TGTGCCTGGAGTGTTTCCGTTTTGAACACTGAAGCTTTCTTT.

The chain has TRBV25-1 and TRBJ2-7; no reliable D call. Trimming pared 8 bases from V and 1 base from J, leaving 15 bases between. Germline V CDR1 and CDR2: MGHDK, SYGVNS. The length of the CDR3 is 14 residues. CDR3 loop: CASASKVDSYEQYV. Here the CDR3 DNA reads TGTGCCAGCGCTTCTAAGGTAGATTCCTACGAGCAGTACGTC.

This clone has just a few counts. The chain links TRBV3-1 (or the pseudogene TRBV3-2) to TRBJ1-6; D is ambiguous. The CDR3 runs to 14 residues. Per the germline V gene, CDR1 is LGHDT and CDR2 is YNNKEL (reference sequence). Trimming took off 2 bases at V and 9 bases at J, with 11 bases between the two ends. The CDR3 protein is CASSQPDPVSPLHF. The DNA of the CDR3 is TGTGCCAGCAGCCAACCAGACCCAGTTTCACCCCTCCACTTT.

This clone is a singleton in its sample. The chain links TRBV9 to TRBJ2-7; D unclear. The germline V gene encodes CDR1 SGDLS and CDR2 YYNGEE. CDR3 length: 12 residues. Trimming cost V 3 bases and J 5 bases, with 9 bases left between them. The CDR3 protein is CASSGTGHEQYF. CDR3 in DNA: TGTGCCAGCAGCGGAACTGGGCACGAGCAGTACTTC.

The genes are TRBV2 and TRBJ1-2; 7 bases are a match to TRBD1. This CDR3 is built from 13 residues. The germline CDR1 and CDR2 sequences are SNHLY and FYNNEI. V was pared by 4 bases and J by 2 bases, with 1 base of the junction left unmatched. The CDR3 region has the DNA TGTGCCAGCAGTGGGGACAGCAACTATGGCTACACCTTC. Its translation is CASSGDSNYGYTF. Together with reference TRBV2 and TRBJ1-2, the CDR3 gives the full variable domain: EPEVTQTPSHQVTQMGQEVILRCVPISNHLYFYWYRQILGQKVEFLVSFYNNEISEKSEIFDDQFSVERPDGSNFTLKIRSTKLEDSAMYFCASSGDSNYGYTFGSGTRLTVV.

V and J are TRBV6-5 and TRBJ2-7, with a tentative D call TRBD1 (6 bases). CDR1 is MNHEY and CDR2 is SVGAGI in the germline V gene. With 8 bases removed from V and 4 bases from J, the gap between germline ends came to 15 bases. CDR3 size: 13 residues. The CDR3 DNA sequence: TGTGCCAGCTCTGGGGGCTCTGGATACGAGCAGTACTTC. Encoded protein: CASSGGSGYEQYF.

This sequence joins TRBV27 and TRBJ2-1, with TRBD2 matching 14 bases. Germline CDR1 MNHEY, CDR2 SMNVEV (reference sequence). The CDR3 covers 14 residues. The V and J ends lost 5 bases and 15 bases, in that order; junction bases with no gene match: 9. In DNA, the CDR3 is TGTGCCAGCAGTGCCGGGACTAGCGGGAGATCACTGTTCTTC. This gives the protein CASSAGTSGRSLFF.

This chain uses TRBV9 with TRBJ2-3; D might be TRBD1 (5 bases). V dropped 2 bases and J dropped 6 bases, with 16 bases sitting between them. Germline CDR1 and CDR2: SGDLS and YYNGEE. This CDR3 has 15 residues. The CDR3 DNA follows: TGTGCCAGCAGCGTTGCCCAGGGCTCCATGGATACGCAGTATTTT. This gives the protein CASSVAQGSMDTQYF.

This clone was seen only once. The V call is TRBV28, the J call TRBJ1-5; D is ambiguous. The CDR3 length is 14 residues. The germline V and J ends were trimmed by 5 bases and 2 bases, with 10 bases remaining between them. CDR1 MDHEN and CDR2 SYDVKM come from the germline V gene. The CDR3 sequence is CASSVAPGNQPQHF. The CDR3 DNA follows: TGTGCCAGCAGTGTAGCCCCCGGCAATCAGCCCCAGCATTTT. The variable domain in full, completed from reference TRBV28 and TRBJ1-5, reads DVKVTQSSRYLVKRTGEKVFLECVQDMDHENMFWYRQDPGLGLRLIYFSYDVKMKEKGDIPEGYSVSREKKERFSLILESASTNQTSMYLCASSVAPGNQPQHFGDGTRLSIL.

CDR3 amino acids: CASSVGSGGSDTEAFF. In nucleotides, the CDR3 is TGTGCCAGCAGCGTAGGGTCAGGGGGCTCAGACACTGAAGCTTTCTTT. The genes are TRBV9 and TRBJ1-1; TRBD1 agrees at 8 bases. The germline CDR1 and CDR2 sequences are SGDLS and YYNGEE. V lost 0 bases to trimming and J lost 3 bases; unmatched junction nucleotides: 7. The CDR3 loop spans 16 amino acids.